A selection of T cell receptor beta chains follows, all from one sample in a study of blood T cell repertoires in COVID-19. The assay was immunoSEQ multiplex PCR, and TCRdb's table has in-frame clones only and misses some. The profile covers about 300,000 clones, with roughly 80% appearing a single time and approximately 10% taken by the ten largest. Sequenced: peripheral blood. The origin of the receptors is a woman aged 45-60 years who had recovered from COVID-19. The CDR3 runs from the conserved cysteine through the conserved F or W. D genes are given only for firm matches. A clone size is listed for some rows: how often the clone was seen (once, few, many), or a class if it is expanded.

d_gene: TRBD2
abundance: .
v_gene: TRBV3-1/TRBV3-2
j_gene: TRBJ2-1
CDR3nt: TGTGCCAGCAGCCAAGCTGACGGGGGAGGGCCTAGTGAGCAGTTCTTC
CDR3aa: CASSQADGGGPSEQFF

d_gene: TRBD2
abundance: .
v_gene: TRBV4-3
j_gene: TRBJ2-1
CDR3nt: TGCGCCAGCAGCCAAGAAAGGACTAGCGGGGCGGAGCAGTTCTTC
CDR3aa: CASSQERTSGAEQFF

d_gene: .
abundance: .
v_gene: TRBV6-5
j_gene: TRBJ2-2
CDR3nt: TGTGCCAGCACGGGGAGGAGCAGGAACACCGGGGAGCTGTTTTTT
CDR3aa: CASTGRSRNTGELFF

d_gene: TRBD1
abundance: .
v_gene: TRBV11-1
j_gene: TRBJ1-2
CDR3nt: TGTGCCAGCAGTCCACCCGGGACAGTCTATGGCTACACCTTC
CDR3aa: CASSPPGTVYGYTF

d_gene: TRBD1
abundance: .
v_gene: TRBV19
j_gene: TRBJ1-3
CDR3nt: TGTGCCAGTAGTATCCAGGTTCGAGGGACAGGGTTAGAGTCTGGAAACACCATATATTTT
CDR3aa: CASSIQVRGTGLESGNTIYF

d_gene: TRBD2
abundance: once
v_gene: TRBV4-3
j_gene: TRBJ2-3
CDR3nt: TGCGCCAGCAGCCAAGGTGGGGGCGGGAGGGCAGATACGCAGTATTTT
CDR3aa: CASSQGGGGRADTQYF

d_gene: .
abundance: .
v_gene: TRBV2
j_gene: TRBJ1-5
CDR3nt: TGTGCCAGCAGCAACACGAATAGCAATCAGCCCCAGCATTTT
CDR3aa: CASSNTNSNQPQHF

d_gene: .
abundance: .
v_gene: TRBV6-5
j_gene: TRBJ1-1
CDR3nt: TGTGCCAGCAGTTTTGGGCAGGGGAACACTGAAGCTTTCTTT
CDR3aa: CASSFGQGNTEAFF

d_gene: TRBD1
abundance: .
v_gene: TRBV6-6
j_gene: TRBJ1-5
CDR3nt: TGTGCCAGCGTTTCCGGGACAGGGGGACCTAATCAGCCCCAGCATTTT
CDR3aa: CASVSGTGGPNQPQHF

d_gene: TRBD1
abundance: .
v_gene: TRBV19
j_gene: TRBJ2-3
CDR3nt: TGTGCCAGTAACGGACAGGCGTCAACTAGCACAGATACGCAGTATTTT
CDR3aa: CASNGQASTSTDTQYF

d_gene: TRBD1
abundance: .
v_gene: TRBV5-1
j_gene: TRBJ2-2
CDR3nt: TGCGCCAGCAGCGGGGACAGTAGGGGTGGCACCGGGGAGCTGTTTTTT
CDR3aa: CASSGDSRGGTGELFF

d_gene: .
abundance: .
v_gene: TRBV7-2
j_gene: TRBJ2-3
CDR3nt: TGTGCCAGCAGCCCCGAGCGGCTAAACACAGATACGCAGTATTTT
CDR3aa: CASSPERLNTDTQYF

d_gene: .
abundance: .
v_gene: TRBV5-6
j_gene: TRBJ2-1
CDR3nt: TGTGCCAGCAGCATCCCTGCCTCAGGCAGGGGAAACAATGAGCAGTTCTTC
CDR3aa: CASSIPASGRGNNEQFF

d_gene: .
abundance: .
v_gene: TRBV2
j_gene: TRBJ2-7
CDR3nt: TGTGCCAGCGCCTCTTGGGCCGAGCAGTACTTC
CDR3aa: CASASWAEQYF

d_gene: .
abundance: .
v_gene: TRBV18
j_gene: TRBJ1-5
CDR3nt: TGTGCCAGCTCCGGGGGGGAGCATCAGCCCCAGCATTTT
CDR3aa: CASSGGEHQPQHF

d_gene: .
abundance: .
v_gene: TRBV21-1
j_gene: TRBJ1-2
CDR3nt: TGTGCCAGCAGGTTATTGGGCAATTATGGCTACACCTTC
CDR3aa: CASRLLGNYGYTF

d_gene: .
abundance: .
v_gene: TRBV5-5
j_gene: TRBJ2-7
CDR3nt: TGTGCCAGCAGCTTGGCCTCAGCGGGTGTTCCCTACGAGCAGTACTTC
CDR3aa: CASSLASAGVPYEQYF

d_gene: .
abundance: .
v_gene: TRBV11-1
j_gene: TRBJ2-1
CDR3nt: TGTGCCAGCAGCTTATCACGCAGCTCCTACAATGAGCAGTTCTTC
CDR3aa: CASSLSRSSYNEQFF